This T cell receptor (beta chain) is drawn from a study of blood T cells in healthy people across ages. Across the study: With template switching, about one barcoded beta molecule was captured per two T cells.

V lost 2 bases, J lost 8 bases, and 13 bases lay in between. The CDR3 is made up of 13 amino acids. From germline, CDR1 is MNHEY and CDR2 SVGEGT. The individuals who served as donors were healthy Caucasians living in Russia, aged roughly 6 to 90. For the second PCR, which ran for about 7 to 12 cycles, a sample-barcoded 5' primer and a J-beta primer mix were used. TCRdb independently ran MiXCR on the 5' RACE reads; one entry per CDR3 protein. This table has 850,000 to 1,100,000 distinct CDR3 sequences, 35% to 45% appearing once. Sample: blood. This sequence originates from a man aged 18 to 29 in good health. The chain uses TRBV6-2 or TRBV6-3 and TRBJ2-7; D gene ambiguous. CDR3 sequence (DNA): TGTGCCAGCAGTTACCAACGGACCGTCCAGCAGTACTTC. Translation: CASSYQRTVQQYF.